Given below is one T cell receptor (beta chain) in context. Participants came from about two dozen US areas, aged about 18 to 90 years. Per the original data handling: Estimation of nucleated cell counts was performed using reference gene primer amplification. Profiling relied on immunoSEQ multiplex PCR, and the TCRdb table lists in-frame clones only, not all of them. V and J calls and clone size follow that table, whereas D and trimming were derived from the DNA. The repertoire holds 200,000 to 250,000 clones, about 86% seen once, with approximately 3% in the top ten. The data belong to a study of blood T cell repertoires in COVID-19. Study summary: The origin of the acute and convalescent COVID-19 samples was the United States, Italy and Spain.

The J segment lost 1 base and the V segment lost 2 bases, leaving 1 base of the junction unmatched. CDR1 and CDR2 (germline): MNHEY, SMNVEV (reference sequence). The CDR3 contains 15 residues. The source of this sequence is a woman aged 50 to 65 in a cohort exposed to, infected with or recovered from COVID-19 (not recorded which). The chain carries TRBV27 and TRBJ2-5, with TRBD2 matching 10 bases. The sequenced material came from PBMCs or T cells enriched from blood (not recorded which). CDR3 sequence (DNA): TGTGCCAGCAGTTTAGCTAGCGGGGGCCAAGAGACCCAGTACTTC. It translates to CASSLASGGQETQYF.